These T cell receptor beta chains were read from a single sample in a study of identical twins. TCRdb independently ran MiXCR on the 5' RACE reads; one entry per CDR3 protein. The sample contains hundreds of thousands of distinct CDR3 sequences, under 8.5% of which appear only once. The data also belong to a second study, concerning yellow fever vaccine responses in identical twins.

Sequenced material: PBMCs. The receptors come from a young woman in good health. CDR3s include the opening cysteine and the closing phenylalanine or tryptophan. The order of the fields is D gene, J gene, V gene, clone size, CDR3 length, CDR3 protein, CDR3 DNA. A D gene is named only where the DNA matches it firmly. Only some rows state a clone size, as once, few, many or a class for expanded clones.

>TRBD1|TRBJ2-1|TRBV5-1|few|15
CASSLSGQGKNEQFF
TGCGCCAGCAGCTTGTCGGGACAGGGGAAGAATGAGCAGTTCTTC
>TRBD2|TRBJ2-2|TRBV20-1|many|15
CSASTSAPNTGELFF
TGCAGTGCCTCGACTAGCGCCCCGAACACCGGGGAGCTGTTTTTT
>.|TRBJ1-1|TRBV7-3|.|15
CASSFWELKNTEAFF
TGTGCCAGCAGCTTTTGGGAACTTAAGAACACTGAAGCTTTCTTT
>TRBD2|TRBJ2-3|TRBV20-1|.|15
CSARDPSGGADTQYF
TGCAGTGCTAGAGACCCTAGCGGGGGGGCAGATACGCAGTATTTT
>TRBD2|TRBJ2-1|TRBV20-1|few|14
CSATGTSGSSEQFF
TGCAGTGCCACCGGGACTAGCGGGAGTTCTGAGCAGTTCTTC
>TRBD2|TRBJ2-1|TRBV3-1|.|16
CASSQGGLAGYNEQFF
TGTGCCAGCAGCCAGGGGGGACTAGCGGGTTACAATGAGCAGTTCTTC
>.|TRBJ2-3|TRBV27|few|12
CASSFIRGLRYF
TGTGCCAGCAGTTTCATCAGGGGACTCAGGTATTTT
>TRBD1|TRBJ2-1|TRBV20-1|.|17
CSARDPPYRGSRNEQFF
TGCAGTGCTAGAGATCCCCCCTACAGGGGGTCAAGGAATGAGCAGTTCTTC
>.|TRBJ1-1|TRBV12-3/TRBV12-4|few|13
CASSLGSTTEAFF
TGTGCCAGCAGTTTGGGATCCACGACTGAAGCTTTCTTT
>.|TRBJ2-7|TRBV5-1|.|14
CASSSQMSSYEQYF
TGCGCCAGCAGCTCCCAGATGAGCTCCTACGAGCAGTACTTC
>.|TRBJ2-6|TRBV27|.|17
CASSLVTNPSGANVLTF
TGTGCCAGCAGTTTAGTCACGAACCCCTCTGGGGCCAACGTCCTGACTTTC
>.|TRBJ2-3|TRBV10-1|.|14
CASSDRGLRDTQYF
TGCGCCAGCAGTGACCGGGGCCTGAGGGATACGCAGTATTTT
>TRBD2|TRBJ2-3|TRBV20-1|few|17
CSASGTSGGAVTDTQYF
TGCAGTGCTAGCGGGACTAGCGGGGGGGCGGTGACAGATACGCAGTATTTT
>TRBD2|TRBJ2-1|TRBV2|.|14
CASRPSGVYNEQFF
TGTGCCAGCAGACCTAGCGGAGTCTACAATGAGCAGTTCTTC
>.|TRBJ1-1|TRBV6-5|many|18
CASSYSGRVAWRVAEAFF
TGTGCCAGCAGTTACTCGGGGAGGGTAGCGTGGAGGGTCGCTGAAGCTTTCTTT
>TRBD2|TRBJ2-1|TRBV9|.|15
CASSPELLAGDEQFF
TGTGCCAGCAGCCCAGAGCTCCTAGCGGGCGATGAGCAGTTCTTC
>TRBD1|TRBJ1-1|TRBV10-3|.|13
CATRTGQETEAFF
TGTGCCACCAGAACGGGACAGGAGACTGAAGCTTTCTTT
>.|TRBJ2-2|TRBV6-5|.|17
CASSYSRQEWIAGELFF
TGTGCCAGCAGTTACTCTAGGCAGGAATGGATCGCCGGGGAGCTGTTTTTT
>.|TRBJ2-5|TRBV11-1|.|15
CASSPKGTYQETQYF
TGTGCCAGCAGCCCTAAAGGGACATACCAAGAGACCCAGTACTTC
>TRBD2|TRBJ2-7|TRBV5-1|.|16
CASSHILAGSSYEQYF
TGCGCCAGCAGCCACATCTTAGCGGGGTCGTCCTACGAGCAGTACTTC
>.|TRBJ2-6|TRBV29-1|few|13
CSVARAGANVLTF
TGCAGCGTTGCCAGGGCTGGGGCCAACGTCCTGACTTTC